The 2 T cell receptor beta chains reported below all come from one sample, sequenced in a study of blood T cell repertoires in COVID-19. Repertoires were generated with immunoSEQ multiplex PCR, while TCRdb's copy carries only in-frame clones and drops some. There are 250,000 to 350,000 clones in the sample; 90% occur only once, and roughly 2.9% lies in the top ten. Specimen: peripheral blood. These receptors were taken from a woman in her twenties or thirties with COVID-19, enrolled during active disease.

The rearrangement uses TRBV18 and TRBJ1-6; TRBD1 agrees at 9 bases. Trimming took 3 bases from V and 7 from J; bases not matched to a gene: 4. The CDR3 covers 15 residues. Germline CDR1 is KGHSH and CDR2 is LQKENI. CDR3 amino acids: CASSPTGGSNSPLHF. The CDR3 nucleotides are TGTGCCAGCTCACCCACAGGGGGCTCGAATTCACCCCTCCACTTT.

The chain joins TRBV9 to TRBJ1-1; 10 nucleotides align to TRBD1. Per germline, CDR1 SGDLS and CDR2 YYNGEE. The CDR3 covers 14 residues. The V gene end was trimmed by 3 bases and the J gene end by 3 bases; junction bases not matched to a gene: 2. CDR3 nucleotide sequence: TGTGCCAGCAGCGGAGGGACAGGGGACACTGAAGCTTTCTTT. Residues: CASSGGTGDTEAFF.